The sequence of this T cell receptor (beta chain) was determined in a study of CD8 T cells in ankylosing spondylitis. TCRdb reanalysed the 5' RACE reads using MiXCR and keeps one entry per CDR3 protein. This sample has 250,000 or so distinct CDR3 sequences, with roughly a quarter found just once. The germline CDR1 and CDR2 sequences are MNHNS and SASEGT. J gave up 5 bases and V 3 bases, and 6 bases lay outside the gene matches. There are 15 residues in the CDR3. Sequenced sample: blood, either unsorted or a sorted T cell fraction (not recorded which). The chain has TRBV6-1 and TRBJ2-3; 9 nucleotides align to TRBD2. The receptor's source is a male donor with ankylosing spondylitis or in good health (not recorded which). CDR3 in amino acids: CASSDWTSVGDTQYF. The CDR3 coding sequence is TGTGCCAGCAGTGACTGGACTAGCGTAGGAGATACGCAGTATTTT.